This passage covers 17 T cell receptor beta chains from one sample sequenced in a study of T-cell reconstitution after alpha-beta-depleted transplantation in children. Unique molecular identifiers were incorporated into the prepared TCRbeta library. TCRdb used MiXCR to reprocess the PCR reads, holding one entry per CDR3 protein. The repertoire consists of 210,000 or so distinct CDR3 sequences, with about 9.5% occurring once and the leading ten covering 5.5% to 8%. The sample consisted of PBMCs from the stem cell graft donor, taken from the stem cell graft. The receptors originated from a human donor who donated a stem cell graft to a child with acute lymphoblastic leukemia.

This clonotype was found many times. The V gene is TRBV20-1, the J gene TRBJ2-1; perhaps TRBD2 as D (6 bases). The V end was cut by 2 bases, the J end by 6 bases, with 11 bases between. From germline, CDR1 is DFQATT and CDR2 SNEGSKA (reference sequence). The CDR3 is made up of 13 amino acids. The CDR3 DNA follows: TGCAGTGCTAGATCCGGAGGGGCCAATGAGCAGTTCTTC. Translating it yields CSARSGGANEQFF.

In its sample, this clonotype was seen a few times. This chain uses TRBV13 with TRBJ2-5; 9 bases match TRBD2. V trimming: 4 bases; J trimming: 2 bases; junction bases outside the gene matches: 8. The length of the CDR3 is 16 residues. Germline V gene lookup returns CDR1 PRHDT and CDR2 FYEKMQ (reference sequence). The CDR3: CASSSSLAGLQETQYF. DNA for the CDR3: TGTGCCAGCAGCTCCAGTCTAGCGGGGTTGCAAGAGACCCAGTACTTC.

This rearrangement joins TRBV7-2 to TRBJ1-4, with TRBD1 matching 9 bases. The CDR3 contains 15 residues. V gave up 6 bases and J gave up 8 bases; unmatched junction bases: 10. CDR1 is SGHTA, CDR2 FQGNSA, per germline. CDR3 in amino acids: CASSRTGGNGEKLFF. In DNA form, the CDR3 reads TGTGCCAGCAGTCGTACAGGGGGCAACGGGGAAAAACTGTTTTTT.

This chain links TRBV11-2 with TRBJ2-1; 8 positions match TRBD2. V was clipped by 0 bases and J by 3 bases; unmatched bases: 7. This CDR3 is 17 amino acids long. Germline assignment: CDR1 SGHAT and CDR2 FQNNGV. CDR3 sequence reads: CASSLDQTSGYYNEQFF. The CDR3 DNA follows: TGTGCCAGCAGCTTAGATCAAACTAGCGGTTACTACAATGAGCAGTTCTTC. The full variable domain, rest sourced from reference TRBV11-2 and TRBJ2-1, is EAGVAQSPRYKIIEKRQSVAFWCNPISGHATLYWYQQILGQGPKLLIQFQNNGVVDDSQLPKDRFSAERLKGVDSTLKIQPAKLEDSAVYLCASSLDQTSGYYNEQFFGPGTRLTVL.

This clonotype was recorded many times. V gene TRBV6-1 combines with J gene TRBJ1-2, with D possibly matching TRBD1 (6 bases). The ends were cut back, 5 bases at V and 8 bases at J, with 21 bases in the middle. The CDR3 spans 15 residues. CDR1 is MNHNS, CDR2 SASEGT, per germline. CDR3 DNA sequence: TGTGCCAGCAGTCAAAGGGGTTTGGGGGCAGTCGGCTACACCTTC. This sequence encodes CASSQRGLGAVGYTF.

This chain connects TRBV2 to TRBJ2-2; D is perhaps TRBD1 (5 bases). Trimming cost V 4 bases and J 4 bases, with 10 bases left between them. CDR1 and CDR2 (germline): SNHLY, FYNNEI. CDR3 length equals 14 residues. In nucleotides, the CDR3 is TGTGCCAGCAGTGTATATCAGGGCACCGGGGAGCTGTTTTTT. Translation gives CASSVYQGTGELFF.

The V gene is TRBV29-1, the J gene TRBJ2-1, with a possible D match to TRBD2 (6 bases). Trimming stripped 6 bases from V and 13 bases from J, with 19 bases between. The CDR3 is 12 amino acids. The germline gives CDR1 SQVTM, CDR2 ANQGSEA. The CDR3 DNA reads TGCAGCGTGGGGGAGGCCACGGGGAAACAGTTCTTC. Its translation: CSVGEATGKQFF.

This rearrangement joins TRBV9 to TRBJ2-7; 10 nucleotides match TRBD2. Germline V gives CDR1 SGDLS, CDR2 YYNGEE. The CDR3 consists of 15 residues. After removal of 0 bases from V and 5 bases from J, the junction contained 5 bases not matched to a gene. CDR3 coding DNA: TGTGCCAGCAGCGTAGAACTAGCGGGGACCCACGAGCAGTACTTC. It encodes CASSVELAGTHEQYF.

This clonotype was detected ten times or more. The V gene is TRBV25-1, the J gene TRBJ2-3, with D perhaps TRBD1 (5 bases). V was cut by 8 bases and J by 5 bases, with 14 bases left in between. The CDR3 contains 13 residues. Per the germline V gene, CDR1 is MGHDK and CDR2 is SYGVNS. The CDR3 region has the DNA TGTGCCAGCGAACAATATCAGGGAGATACGCAGTATTTT. Translated, it gives CASEQYQGDTQYF.

This clonotype was detected many times. The chain has TRBV24-1 and TRBJ2-1; the D call may be TRBD1 or TRBD2 (5 bases each). V gave up 6 bases and J gave up 6 bases, with 17 bases separating them. The CDR3 loop spans 15 amino acids. Germline CDR1 is KGHDR and CDR2 is SFDVKD. The CDR3 sequence is CATSPYEGSFNEQFF. The CDR3 bases are TGTGCCACCAGTCCTTATGAGGGGAGTTTCAATGAGCAGTTCTTC.

This clonotype was counted ten times or more. The genes are TRBV4-2 and TRBJ1-2; D uncertain. The germline V gene has CDR1 LGHNA and CDR2 YNFKEQ. The CDR3 sequence is 15 residues long. Deletions cut 0 bases from V and 2 bases from J, with 10 bases between. CDR3 DNA: TGTGCCAGCAGCCAAGATCTAGCTACAAACTATGGCTACACCTTC. This encodes CASSQDLATNYGYTF.

This clonotype has more than one count but fewer than ten. The genes are TRBV4-2 and TRBJ2-2, with 7 bases aligning to TRBD2. Per germline, CDR1 LGHNA and CDR2 YNFKEQ. This CDR3 has 15 amino acids. Trimming cost V 3 bases and J 7 bases; bases outside gene matches: 8. CDR3 region: CASSHVAGFLGELFF. CDR3 DNA sequence: TGTGCCAGCAGCCACGTAGCGGGCTTCCTCGGGGAGCTGTTTTTT.

This clonotype was observed many times. The chain joins TRBV10-3 to TRBJ2-2; 7 bases map to TRBD2. The ends lost 5 bases at V and 2 bases at J; junction bases unmatched: 11. CDR3 length: 17 amino acids. Germline V gives CDR1 ENHRY, CDR2 SYGVKD. CDR3 sequence (DNA): TGTGCCATCAGTCTGGCGGGCCTAGCGGAAAACACCGGGGAGCTGTTTTTT. Amino acid sequence: CAISLAGLAENTGELFF.

This clonotype appeared many times. The V and J genes are TRBV7-6 and TRBJ2-3, with 8 nucleotides matching TRBD1. The CDR3 sequence is 14 residues long. Germline V lookup: CDR1 SGHVS, CDR2 FNYEAQ. Trimming took 5 bases from V and 3 from J; bases not matched to a gene: 4. CDR3 region: CASSQQGDTDTQYF. Here the CDR3 DNA reads TGTGCCAGCAGCCAACAGGGGGATACAGATACGCAGTATTTT.

V gene TRBV6-2 or TRBV6-3 combines with J gene TRBJ1-1; D possibly corresponds to TRBD1 (5 bases). Between the trimmed V and J ends, which lost 6 bases and 7 bases, there was a span of 12 bases. The CDR3 is 12 residues long. Germline values: CDR1 MNHEY, CDR2 SVGEGT. In DNA form, the CDR3 reads TGTGCCAGCAGCTACAAAGACAGTGAAGCTTTCTTT. Protein product: CASSYKDSEAFF.

V is TRBV30 and J is TRBJ1-2; D is perhaps TRBD1 (5 bases). V lost 5 bases to trimming and J lost 5 bases, with 12 bases between them. Germline loops: CDR1 GTSNPN, CDR2 SVGIG (reference sequence). The CDR3 covers 12 residues. The CDR3 DNA sequence: TGTGCCTGGGAAACGGGGCCTTATGGCTACACCTTC. As protein: CAWETGPYGYTF.

This clonotype was seen a handful of times. One end of the junction does not line up with germline, which may come from a read error. This chain uses TRBV29-1 with TRBJ2-7; 8 bases match TRBD1. The CDR3 covers 12 residues. Germline V lookup: CDR1 SQVTM, CDR2 ANQGSEA. The CDR3, as DNA: TGCAGCGTGGAAGGACAGGGTTGGGAGCAGTACTTC. This translates into CSVEGQGWEQYF.